The 25 T cell receptor beta chains below all came from one sample that was sequenced in a study of CD8+CD57+ T cells in acquired aplastic anemia. Genomic DNA, serving as template, underwent TCR beta VDJ and CDR3 profiling. TCRdb analysed the reads with MiXCR anew, one entry per CDR3 protein. The sample includes some 42,000 distinct CDR3 sequences, around 63% of them seen just once. Sequencing input: sorted CD4+, CD8+, or CD8+CD57+ T cells (not recorded which) from PBMCs. The receptors come from a human donor in good health, serving as a control.

The chain joins TRBV15 to TRBJ2-7, with 7 bases that match TRBD1. CDR3 length: 15 residues. V shed 4 bases and J 0 bases; nucleotides not matched to a gene: 6. CDR1 LNHNV and CDR2 YYDKDF come from the germline V gene (reference sequence). DNA of the CDR3: TGTGCCACCAGCATAGCCCGGGACAGCTCCTACGAGCAGTACTTC. Its protein product is CATSIARDSSYEQYF.

Details on this clonotype: This is likely a read error, given that the CDR3 carries no conserved phenylalanine or tryptophan at its end. The V and J genes are TRBV9 and TRBJ1-5, with 9 bases that match TRBD1. Germline values: CDR1 SGDLS, CDR2 YYNGEE. This CDR3 spans 15 amino acids. V lost 6 bases and J lost 3; bases outside the gene matches: 7. CDR3 in amino acids: CASNPGTGSNQPQHS. CDR3 bases: TGTGCCAGCAACCCCGGGACAGGGTCCAATCAGCCCCAGCATTCT.

This clonotype was recorded only once. This chain joins TRBV29-1 and TRBJ2-7; the match to TRBD2 covers 8 bases. V lost 7 bases, J lost 2 bases, and 13 bases stayed unmatched. The germline CDR1 and CDR2 sequences are SQVTM and ANQGSEA. This CDR3 is 15 amino acids long. CDR3: CSGTLPGLGAYEQYF. The CDR3 DNA reads as TGCAGCGGGACACTCCCGGGACTAGGGGCCTACGAGCAGTACTTC.

The rearrangement uses TRBV19 and TRBJ1-6, with D possibly matching TRBD1 (6 bases). Germline assignment: CDR1 LNHDA and CDR2 SQIVND (reference sequence). The CDR3 consists of 15 residues. The V gene lost 9 bases and the J gene lost 7 bases, with 19 bases spanning the gap. The CDR3 loop reads CASKPAGQINSPLHF. As DNA, the CDR3 is TGTGCCAGCAAACCAGCAGGACAGATCAATTCACCCCTCCACTTT.

The chain links TRBV7-2 to TRBJ2-7, with a tentative D call TRBD1 (6 bases). V was pared by 4 bases and J by 7 bases, with 20 bases between. The CDR3 runs to 15 residues. Germline CDR1 is SGHTA and CDR2 is FQGNSA. The CDR3 is CASSSDSHATGEQYV. CDR3 nucleotide sequence: TGTGCCAGCAGCTCGGACAGTCACGCCACGGGGGAGCAGTACGTC.

The rearrangement links TRBV2 to TRBJ1-1; D possibly corresponds to TRBD1 (6 bases). This CDR3 region has 13 residues. The V gene lost 6 bases and the J gene lost 5 bases, with 13 bases spanning the gap. Germline values: CDR1 SNHLY, CDR2 FYNNEI. The CDR3, as DNA: TGTGCCAGCAGAGAGGGGGGGAGAACTGAAGCTTTCTTT. Translating it yields CASREGGRTEAFF.

This chain links TRBV20-1 with TRBJ1-1, with D hard to call. The V gene lost 0 bases and the J gene lost 6 bases, with 11 bases spanning the gap. Per germline, CDR1 DFQATT and CDR2 SNEGSKA (reference sequence). The CDR3 covers 13 residues. The CDR3 region is CSARERGEPEAFF. The CDR3 coding sequence is TGCAGTGCTAGAGAAAGAGGCGAGCCTGAAGCTTTCTTT.

This clonotype was counted a single time. V is TRBV2 and J is TRBJ1-6; D is possibly TRBD1 (6 bases). Trimming removed 6 bases from V and 9 bases from J, with 18 bases in between. The CDR3 has 15 residues. The germline V gene has CDR1 SNHLY and CDR2 FYNNEI. The CDR3 sequence is CASSPSWQGSSPLHF. DNA of the CDR3: TGTGCCAGCAGCCCTTCGTGGCAGGGGAGTTCACCCCTCCACTTT.

This chain connects TRBV7-9 to TRBJ2-7; 13 bases are shared with TRBD2. This CDR3 has 15 residues. The junction had 7 bases not matched to a gene; V was cut back by 5 bases and J by 6 bases. The germline V gene has CDR1 SEHNR and CDR2 FQNEAQ (reference sequence). Here the CDR3 DNA reads TGTGCCAGCAGCGCGCCGGGACTAGCGGGGATCGAGCAGTACTTC. Its protein is CASSAPGLAGIEQYF.

This clonotype has just one count. The chain employs TRBV4-3 and TRBJ1-1, with TRBD1 matching over 7 bases. The ends lost 0 bases at V and 11 bases at J; junction bases unmatched: 6. The germline gives CDR1 LGHNA, CDR2 YSLEER. This CDR3 comprises 13 residues. The CDR3 DNA reads as TGCGCCAGCAGCCAAGAGGTAGGCAGGGGGGCTTTCTTT. Encoded protein: CASSQEVGRGAFF.

The rearrangement uses TRBV10-3 and TRBJ1-6; D is undetermined. CDR3 length: 14 amino acids. CDR1 and CDR2 from the germline V gene are ENHRY and SYGVKD. V gave up 8 bases and J gave up 6 bases, with 14 bases separating them. CDR3 DNA: TGTGCCATCGGGCGAGGGTCATTTAATTCACCCCTCCACTTT. Translated, it gives CAIGRGSFNSPLHF.

The chain uses TRBV29-1 and TRBJ2-3, with TRBD2 matching over 8 bases. The CDR3 spans 13 residues. After removal of 4 bases from V and 4 bases from J, the junction contained 4 bases not matched to a gene. From germline, CDR1 is SQVTM and CDR2 ANQGSEA. The CDR3 region has the DNA TGCAGCGTTGGAGGGACTAGATCAGATACGCAGTATTTT. It specifies CSVGGTRSDTQYF.

This clonotype was recorded many times. The CDR3 DNA is TGTGCCAGCAGCCAGGACTATCAAGAGACCCAGTACTTC. This codes for CASSQDYQETQYF. The chain couples TRBV11-2 to TRBJ2-5; D possibly corresponds to TRBD2 (6 bases). V was cut by 5 bases and J by 2 bases, with 9 bases left in between. There are 13 residues in the CDR3. Germline-derived CDR1 and CDR2 are SGHAT and FQNNGV.

The CDR3: CASSLAIEEVNTEAFF. CDR3 DNA sequence: TGCGCCAGCAGCTTGGCCATCGAGGAGGTGAACACTGAAGCTTTCTTT. This chain connects TRBV5-1 to TRBJ1-1; D is ambiguous. The V end lost 0 bases, the J end lost 0 bases, and 12 bases lay between the germline ends. Germline CDR1 is SGHRS and CDR2 is YFSETQ. The CDR3 spans 16 residues.

J is TRBJ2-7 and V is TRBV20-1, with 7 bases fitting TRBD1. CDR3 size: 13 residues. Germline-derived CDR1 and CDR2 are DFQATT and SNEGSKA (reference sequence). The V gene end was trimmed by 8 bases and the J gene end by 4 bases; junction bases not matched to a gene: 11. The CDR3 is CSTGAGAFYEQYF. The CDR3 DNA is TGCAGTACAGGGGCAGGGGCGTTTTACGAGCAGTACTTC.

The J gene is TRBJ1-2, the V gene TRBV24-1; possible D gene TRBD1, 5 bases. V was clipped by 3 bases and J by 4 bases, with 14 bases between them. From germline, CDR1 is KGHDR and CDR2 SFDVKD. The CDR3 sequence is 15 residues long. Here the CDR3 reads CATSDPGQGAYGYTF. CDR3 DNA: TGTGCCACCAGTGATCCGGGCCAGGGAGCCTATGGCTACACCTTC.

V gene TRBV9 combines with J gene TRBJ2-7, with 7 bases that match TRBD1. Germline CDR1 SGDLS, CDR2 YYNGEE. Trimming removed 3 bases from V and 4 bases from J; junction bases left unmatched: 7. This CDR3 spans 14 amino acids. The CDR3 here is CASSGDRVPYEQYF. In nucleotides, the CDR3 is TGTGCCAGCAGCGGAGACAGGGTACCTTACGAGCAGTACTTC.

Worth noting for this clonotype: The junction departs from germline at one end; a sequencing error may be responsible. The chain links TRBV29-1 to TRBJ2-1; D not resolved. The germline CDR1 and CDR2 sequences are SQVTM and ANQGSEA. There are 13 residues in the CDR3. The CDR3 protein is CSAEIDFYNEQFF. In DNA, the CDR3 is TGCAGCGCTGAAATCGACTTCTACAATGAGCAGTTCTTC.

This clonotype was observed once. This chain joins TRBV5-1 and TRBJ1-2; the D gene is possibly TRBD1 (5 bases). From germline, CDR1 is SGHRS and CDR2 YFSETQ. This CDR3 region has 13 residues. Trimming took off 4 bases at V and 3 bases at J, with 10 bases between the two ends. CDR3 region: CASSTQGDYGYTF. The CDR3 DNA reads as TGCGCCAGCAGCACGCAGGGAGACTATGGCTACACCTTC.

Concerning this clonotype: Given the absence of the conserved phenylalanine or tryptophan at the CDR3 end, a read error is likely. The chain uses TRBV5-6 and TRBJ2-3; 11 bases are shared with TRBD1. This CDR3 is built from 15 residues. Germline CDR1 and CDR2: SGHDT and YYEEEE. CDR3 nucleotide sequence: TGTGCCAGCCGCCCAGGACAGGGGGCGACAGATGCGCAGTATGTT. Encoded protein: CASRPGQGATDAQYV.

The chain combines TRBV12-3 or TRBV12-4 with TRBJ2-1; possibly TRBD1 for D (5 bases). The CDR3 covers 16 residues. The ends were cut back, 7 bases at V and 5 bases at J, with 21 bases in the middle. CDR3 amino acids: CASKPDRTQFNNEQFF. DNA of the CDR3: TGTGCCAGCAAACCCGATCGGACACAGTTCAACAATGAGCAGTTCTTC.

The V call is TRBV11-2, the J call TRBJ2-3, with D tentatively TRBD1 or TRBD2 (5 bases each). Germline V gene sequence: CDR1 SGHAT, CDR2 FQNNGV. The CDR3 covers 16 residues. V dropped 0 bases and J dropped 6 bases, with 16 bases sitting between them. DNA of the CDR3: TGTGCCAGCAGCTTAGATCAGACAGACTGGGGGGATACGCAGTATTTT. It translates to CASSLDQTDWGDTQYF.

J is TRBJ1-5 and V is TRBV20-1, with TRBD1 as a possible D gene (6 bases). Trimming shortened V by 3 bases and J by 7 bases, and 10 bases separated the two germline ends. CDR1 and CDR2 from the germline V gene are DFQATT and SNEGSKA (reference sequence). The CDR3 runs to 12 residues. The CDR3 DNA follows: TGCAGTGCTAGTGGCGGGACACAGCCCCAGCATTTT. It specifies CSASGGTQPQHF.

This clonotype ranks as large. The chain has TRBV6-2 or TRBV6-3 and TRBJ1-6; perhaps TRBD1 as D (5 bases). Per the germline V gene, CDR1 is MNHEY and CDR2 is SVGEGT. This CDR3 contains 14 residues. The V and J ends lost 6 bases and 6 bases respectively, with 12 bases between them. In nucleotides, the CDR3 is TGTGCCAGCAGCCAGGGTATTTTTAATTCACCCCTCCACTTT. Translating gives CASSQGIFNSPLHF.

This chain joins TRBV6-1 and TRBJ2-3; possibly TRBD1 for D (6 bases). The CDR3 contains 15 residues. Germline V lookup: CDR1 MNHNS, CDR2 SASEGT. Between the trimmed V and J ends, which lost 6 bases and 3 bases, there was a span of 16 bases. CDR3 loop: CASREAPTGTDTQYF. The DNA of the CDR3 is TGTGCCAGCAGAGAGGCCCCGACAGGAACAGATACGCAGTATTTT.